This T cell receptor (beta chain) derives from a study of T cell changes during pregnancy in multiple sclerosis. This clone came up a few times. The CDR3 runs 18 residues. V dropped 3 bases and J dropped 0 bases, with 18 bases sitting between them. Germline values: CDR1 MDHEN, CDR2 SYDVKM. The assay was immunoSEQ multiplex PCR, and TCRdb's table has in-frame clones only and misses some. The data contain roughly 37,000 clones, around 92% of them singletons. The TCR originated in a female donor with multiple sclerosis, enrolled in a pregnancy study. This sample comprised CD8+ T cells from peripheral blood mononuclear cells, obtained before pregnancy. The chain couples TRBV28 to TRBJ1-5; D perhaps matches TRBD1 (5 bases). CDR3: CASSLEGTRMYSNQPQHF. The CDR3 nucleotides read TGTGCCAGCAGTTTGGAGGGGACGAGGATGTATAGCAATCAGCCCCAGCATTTT.